This TCR beta chain was identified during a study of immune cell composition in non-small cell lung cancer. As regards this clone: Its target is not known.

The CDR3 sequence is 15 residues long. Per germline, CDR1 SGHVS and CDR2 FQNEAQ. Trimming pared 5 bases from V and 4 bases from J, leaving 14 bases between. Study-level findings and limits: Top 10 clone scores and clonality were higher in squamous than adenocarcinoma. Shared sequences between tumour-reactive and dominant in vivo clones were not proven.

TCRdb's table, derived via immunoSEQ multiplex PCR, lists solely in-frame clones and lacks some. The sample records over 5,500 clones, around 70% being singletons. This clonotype was obtained from a human donor with non-small cell lung cancer. Specimen: lung tumor tissue. The chain uses TRBV7-8 and TRBJ1-4; no definite D call. The CDR3 protein is CASSLTRAGNEKLFF. The CDR3 DNA reads TGTGCCAGCAGCCTCACGAGAGCGGGTAATGAAAAACTGTTTTTT.